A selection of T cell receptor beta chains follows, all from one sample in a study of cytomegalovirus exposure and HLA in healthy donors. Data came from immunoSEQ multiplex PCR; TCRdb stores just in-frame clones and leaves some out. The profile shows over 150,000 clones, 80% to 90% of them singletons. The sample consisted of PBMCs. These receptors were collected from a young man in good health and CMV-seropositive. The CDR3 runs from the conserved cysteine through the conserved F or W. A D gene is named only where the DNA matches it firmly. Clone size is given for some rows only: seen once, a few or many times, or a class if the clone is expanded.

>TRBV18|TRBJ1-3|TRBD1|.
TGTGCCAGCTCACCGGAGACAGGGTCCTCTGGAAACACCATATATTTT
CASSPETGSSGNTIYF
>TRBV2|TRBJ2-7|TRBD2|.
TGTGCCAGCAGTGAAGAGCGGGGGGTCTTTCGGAAGCAGTACTTC
CASSEERGVFRKQYF
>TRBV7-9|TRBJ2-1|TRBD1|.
TGTGCCAGCAGCTTAGCTTGGACAGGGGAGGTCTACAATGAGCAGTTCTTC
CASSLAWTGEVYNEQFF
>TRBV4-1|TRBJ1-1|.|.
TGCGCCAGCAGCGCCCTGTGGGGGGGAAAGAACACTGAAGCTTTCTTT
CASSALWGGKNTEAFF
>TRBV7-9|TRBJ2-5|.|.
TGTGCCAGCAGCCCCTTGAGGGCCGCCACTACCCAAGAGACCCAGTACTTC
CASSPLRAATTQETQYF
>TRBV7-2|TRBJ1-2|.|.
TGTGCCAGCAGCTACAGGTCCCCCTCCTATGGCTACACCTTC
CASSYRSPSYGYTF
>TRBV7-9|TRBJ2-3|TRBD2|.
TGTGCCAGCAGCTTAGGTGGAAGTAGCGGGAGCACAGATACGCAGTATTTT
CASSLGGSSGSTDTQYF
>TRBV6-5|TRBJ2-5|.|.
TGTGCCAGCAACCCTAGCGACTCCCCGCGGGAGACCCAGTACTTC
CASNPSDSPRETQYF
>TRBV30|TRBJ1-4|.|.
TGTGCCTTCAGCTACGGGACAACTAATGAAAAACTGTTTTTT
CAFSYGTTNEKLFF
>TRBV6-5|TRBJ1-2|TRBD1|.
TGTGCCAGCAGTTCTCACTACCGGGACAGGAGTGGCTACACCTTC
CASSSHYRDRSGYTF
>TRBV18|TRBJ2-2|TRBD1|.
TGTGCCAGCTCACCACTTTTGGGACAGGGTGTCACCGGGGAGCTGTTTTTT
CASSPLLGQGVTGELFF
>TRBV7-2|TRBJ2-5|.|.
TGTGCCAGCAGCCTGACACCCCAAGAGACCCAGTACTTC
CASSLTPQETQYF
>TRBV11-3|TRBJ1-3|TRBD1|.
TGTGCCAGCAGCTCCGGACAGGGGGGTTCTGGAAACACCATATATTTT
CASSSGQGGSGNTIYF
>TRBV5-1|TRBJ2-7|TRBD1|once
TGCGCCAGCAGCTCGGGACAGTACGAGCAGTACTTC
CASSSGQYEQYF
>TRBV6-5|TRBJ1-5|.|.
TGTGCCAGCAGTTACGGGGCTACAGAGAGCCAGTGGGCCCAGCATTTT
CASSYGATESQWAQHF
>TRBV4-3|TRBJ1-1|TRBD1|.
TGCGCCAGCAGCCGGGACACAGGGGGAAGCACTGAAGCTTTCTTT
CASSRDTGGSTEAFF
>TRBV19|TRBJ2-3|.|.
TGTGCCAGCGTCCCCCAGGGGCTCCCAGATACGCAGTATTTT
CASVPQGLPDTQYF
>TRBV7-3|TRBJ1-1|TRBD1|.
TGTGCCAGCAGCCCCAGGGGGAGCCTTGAAGCTTTCTTT
CASSPRGSLEAFF
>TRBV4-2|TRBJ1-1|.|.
TGTGCCAGCAGCCTTCCCTCAGGGAACCCTATGAACACTGAAGCTTTCTTT
CASSLPSGNPMNTEAFF
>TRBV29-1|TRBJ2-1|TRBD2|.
TGCAGCGTTGACGGGCTAGCGGGAGTGGGTGAGCAGTTCTTC
CSVDGLAGVGEQFF
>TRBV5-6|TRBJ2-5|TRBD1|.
TGTGCCAGCAGCCCCGAGGGGGCGTCACAAGAGACCCAGTACTTC
CASSPEGASQETQYF
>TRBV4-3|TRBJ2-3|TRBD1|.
TGCGCCAGCAGCCAAGAAACAGGGGGCCTTGACTTCACAGATACGCAGTATTTT
CASSQETGGLDFTDTQYF
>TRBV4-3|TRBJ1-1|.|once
TGCGCCAGCAGCCGACAGGAGTCCGACACTGAAGCTTTCTTT
CASSRQESDTEAFF
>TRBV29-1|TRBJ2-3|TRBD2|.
TGCGGAGGAAGCGGGGGGTCCACTAGCACAGATACGCAGTATTTT
CGGSGGSTSTDTQYF
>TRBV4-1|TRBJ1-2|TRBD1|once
TGCGCCAGCAGCCAAGATCAGGGACAGGGGTGGTATGGCTACACCTTC
CASSQDQGQGWYGYTF
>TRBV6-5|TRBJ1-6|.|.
TGTGCCAGCAGTTACTCGGCGGGTTTGCAGTCACCCCTCCACTTT
CASSYSAGLQSPLHF
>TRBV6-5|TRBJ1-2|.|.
TGTGCCAGCAGTTACTTACCTAGGCAACCTAACTATGGCTACACCTTC
CASSYLPRQPNYGYTF
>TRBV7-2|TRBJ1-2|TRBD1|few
TGTGCCAGCAGCCCGGTCGCCCCAGGGGGCGATGGCTACACCTTC
CASSPVAPGGDGYTF
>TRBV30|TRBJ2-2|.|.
TGTGCCTGGAGTGTATTGGAGGGCCACACCGGGGAGCTGTTTTTT
CAWSVLEGHTGELFF
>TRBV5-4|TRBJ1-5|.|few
TGTGCCAGCAGCTTTGGGCGGGGTCAGCCCCAGCATTTT
CASSFGRGQPQHF
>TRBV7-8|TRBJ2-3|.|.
TGTGCCAGCAGCTCGACTAGGCCAGATACGCAGTATTTT
CASSSTRPDTQYF
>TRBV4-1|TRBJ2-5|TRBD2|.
TGCGCCAGCAGCCAACTAGCGGGGCAAGAGACCCAGTACTTC
CASSQLAGQETQYF
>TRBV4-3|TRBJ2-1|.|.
TGCGCCAGCAGTAAGGGGGACCTCGAGACCTACAATGAGCAGTTCTTC
CASSKGDLETYNEQFF
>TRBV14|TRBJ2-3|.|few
TGTGCCAGCAGCCAAGGGCGACACCATACGCAGTATTTT
CASSQGRHHTQYF
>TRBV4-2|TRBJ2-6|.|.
TGTGCCAGCAGCCAAGATGGAGGGAGCCCACCTGGGGCCAACGTCCTGACTTTC
CASSQDGGSPPGANVLTF
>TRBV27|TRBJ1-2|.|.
TGTGCCAGCAGTATGGGCAGGAACTATGGCTACACCTTC
CASSMGRNYGYTF